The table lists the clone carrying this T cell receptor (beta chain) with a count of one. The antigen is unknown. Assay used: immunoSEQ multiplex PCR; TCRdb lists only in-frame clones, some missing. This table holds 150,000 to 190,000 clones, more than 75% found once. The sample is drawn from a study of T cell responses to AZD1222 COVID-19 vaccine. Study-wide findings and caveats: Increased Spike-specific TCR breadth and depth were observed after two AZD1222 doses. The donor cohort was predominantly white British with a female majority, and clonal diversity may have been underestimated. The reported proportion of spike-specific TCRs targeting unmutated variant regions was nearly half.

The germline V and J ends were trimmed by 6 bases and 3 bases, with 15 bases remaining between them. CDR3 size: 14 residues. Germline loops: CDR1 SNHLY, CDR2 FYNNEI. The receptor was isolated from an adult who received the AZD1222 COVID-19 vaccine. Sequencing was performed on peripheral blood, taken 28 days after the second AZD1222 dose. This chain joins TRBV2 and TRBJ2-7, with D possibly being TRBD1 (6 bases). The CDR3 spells CASRRDTPYYEQYF. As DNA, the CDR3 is TGTGCCAGCAGAAGGGACACTCCTTACTACGAGCAGTACTTC.